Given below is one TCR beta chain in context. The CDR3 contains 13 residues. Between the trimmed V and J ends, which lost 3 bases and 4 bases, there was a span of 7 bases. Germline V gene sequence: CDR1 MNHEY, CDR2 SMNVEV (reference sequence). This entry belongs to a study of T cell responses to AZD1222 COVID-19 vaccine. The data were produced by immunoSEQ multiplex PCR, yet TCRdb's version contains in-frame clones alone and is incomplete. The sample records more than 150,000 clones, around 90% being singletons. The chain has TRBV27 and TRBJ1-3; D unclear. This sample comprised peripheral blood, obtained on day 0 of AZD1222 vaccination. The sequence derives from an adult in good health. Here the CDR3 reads CASSFQHGNTIYF. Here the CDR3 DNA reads TGTGCCAGCAGTTTTCAGCACGGAAACACCATATATTTT.